Listed below are T cell receptor beta chains from one sample, sequenced in a study of T cells in Graves' hyperthyroidism and ophthalmopathy. TCRdb reprocessed the multiplex PCR reads with MiXCR, giving one entry per CDR3 protein. Of about 560,000 distinct CDR3 sequences listed, approximately 15% were seen once; the top ten hold approximately 20%. Sample: blood. The receptors originated from a woman aged 18-30 years with Graves' hyperthyroidism. The CDR3 runs from the conserved cysteine through the conserved F or W. D genes are given only for firm matches. Not every row has a clone size; where given, it reads once, few, many or a size class.

d_call	j_call	v_call	clone_size	cdr3_nt	cdr3_aa
NA	TRBJ2-3	TRBV20-1	NA	TGCAGTGCCCCCGCAGGACCGAAGCAGGATACGCAGTATTTT	CSAPAGPKQDTQYF
NA	TRBJ1-1	TRBV9	NA	TGTGCCAGCAGCGCTTCTTGGACTCCGAACACTGAAGCTTTCTTT	CASSASWTPNTEAFF
TRBD1	TRBJ1-1	TRBV9	few	TGTGCCAGCAGCGTAGATGGAGGACAGGCGGCCCCGAACACTGAAGCTTTCTTT	CASSVDGGQAAPNTEAFF
NA	TRBJ2-7	TRBV7-2	many	TGTGCCAGCAGCCCAAGCACAGGCTCCTACGAGCAGTACTTC	CASSPSTGSYEQYF
TRBD2	TRBJ2-1	TRBV19	NA	TGTGCCAGTAGTCTCGGGACTAGCGGGAGGTTTTTCTCCTACAATGAGCAGTTCTTC	CASSLGTSGRFFSYNEQFF
NA	TRBJ2-5	TRBV15	many	TGTGCCACCAGCAGAGATATGGGAGCGGAGACCCAGTACTTC	CATSRDMGAETQYF
TRBD1	TRBJ1-6	TRBV12-3/TRBV12-4	NA	TGTGCCAGCAGTTCCACTACAGGGGCATCCTATAATTCACCCCTCCACTTT	CASSSTTGASYNSPLHF
NA	TRBJ2-3	TRBV24-1	few	TGTGCCACCAGTGACCGGTCGGACGTAACTAGCACAGATACGCAGTATTTT	CATSDRSDVTSTDTQYF
NA	TRBJ1-6	TRBV11-2	few	TGTGCCAGCAGCTTTACGAAGGGACCGAGTAATTCACCCCTCCACTTT	CASSFTKGPSNSPLHF
TRBD1	TRBJ2-7	TRBV12-3/TRBV12-4	many	TGTGCCAGCAGCGAAATGGACAGGGGATACGAGCAGTACTTC	CASSEMDRGYEQYF
TRBD2	TRBJ2-1	TRBV28	NA	TGTGCCCCCCCTCCGATGGGGACTAGAAGCAATGAGCAGTTCTTC	CAPPPMGTRSNEQFF
TRBD1	TRBJ1-6	TRBV28	many	TGTGCCAGCAGTTTCAGGGGGGAATCACCCCTCCACTTT	CASSFRGESPLHF
NA	TRBJ2-6	TRBV6-5	few	TGTGCCAGCAGTTACGGACAATTCGGGGCCAACGTCCTGACTTTC	CASSYGQFGANVLTF
NA	TRBJ1-2	TRBV28	many	TGTGCCAGCAGTTTAGGACATCCTTATGGCTACACCTTC	CASSLGHPYGYTF
TRBD1	TRBJ2-7	TRBV27	NA	TGTGCCAGCAGTACCGTCCGGACAGGGATTTACGAGCAGTACTTC	CASSTVRTGIYEQYF
NA	TRBJ2-7	TRBV6-1	few	TGTGCCAGCAGTCCCCAGGAGGGCGGGCCGGAAGAGCAGTACTTC	CASSPQEGGPEEQYF
NA	TRBJ1-5	TRBV10-3	few	TGTGCCATCAGTGAGTCGTCGACAGCTTTCAATCAGCCCCAGCATTTT	CAISESSTAFNQPQHF
NA	TRBJ2-3	TRBV4-2	many	TGTGCCAGCAGCCAAGAAATAGCGGAGTACAACACAGATACGCAGTATTTT	CASSQEIAEYNTDTQYF
NA	TRBJ1-6	TRBV12-3/TRBV12-4	NA	TGTGCCAGCAGTGTTCAGGGCTCCTATAATTCACCCCTCCACTTT	CASSVQGSYNSPLHF
NA	TRBJ2-5	TRBV6-5	many	TGTGCCAGCAGTTACTTGGGGGCACCCGGGGTAGAGACCCAGTACTTC	CASSYLGAPGVETQYF
TRBD1	TRBJ2-7	TRBV7-9	few	TGTGCCAGCAGCTTAGTGCCTGGCGTCGGGACAGGGACGTACGAGCAGTACTTC	CASSLVPGVGTGTYEQYF
NA	TRBJ1-1	TRBV27	NA	TGTGCCAGCAGTTGGGGGGCTGGGACTGAAGCTTTCTTT	CASSWGAGTEAFF
TRBD2	TRBJ2-1	TRBV2	NA	TGTGCCAGCAGTGAGGGACTAGCGGGAGGGGGTGAGCAGTTCTTC	CASSEGLAGGGEQFF
TRBD2	TRBJ2-5	TRBV6-1	NA	TGTGCCAGCGGCGGGGGGTATCAAGAGACCCAGTACTTC	CASGGGYQETQYF
NA	TRBJ1-1	TRBV18	NA	TGTGCCAGCTCACCAAGATGGGAAACTGAAGCTTTCTTT	CASSPRWETEAFF
TRBD1	TRBJ2-1	TRBV11-2	many	TGTGCCAGCAGACCAACCGGGACAGGGGCCCACAATGAGCAGTTCTTC	CASRPTGTGAHNEQFF